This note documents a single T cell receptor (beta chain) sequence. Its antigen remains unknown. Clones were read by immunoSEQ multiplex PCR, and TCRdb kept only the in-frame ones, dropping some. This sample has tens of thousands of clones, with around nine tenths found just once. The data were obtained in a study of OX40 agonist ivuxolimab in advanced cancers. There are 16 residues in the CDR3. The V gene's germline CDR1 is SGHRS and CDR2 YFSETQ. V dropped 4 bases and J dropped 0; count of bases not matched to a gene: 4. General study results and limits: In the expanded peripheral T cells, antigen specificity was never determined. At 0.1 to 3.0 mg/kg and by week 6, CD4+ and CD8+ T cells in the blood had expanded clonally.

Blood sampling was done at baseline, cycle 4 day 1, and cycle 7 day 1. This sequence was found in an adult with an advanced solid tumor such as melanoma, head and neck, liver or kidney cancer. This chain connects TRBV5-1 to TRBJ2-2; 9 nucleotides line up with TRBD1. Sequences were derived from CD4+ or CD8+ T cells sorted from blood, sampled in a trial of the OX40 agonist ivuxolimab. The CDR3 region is CASSATGGTNTGELFF. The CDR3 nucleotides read TGCGCCAGCAGCGCTACAGGGGGCACGAACACCGGGGAGCTGTTTTTT.